A single T cell receptor (beta chain) is shown here with its context. Since a much larger clone is just one base distant, this may be a read error. This entry is derived from a study of T cells in Graves' hyperthyroidism and ophthalmopathy. Amplification of TCR beta CDR3 regions used RNA as the template. HTBI primers were the set used in a first-round RT-PCR of the TCR CDR3. Using its own MiXCR run on the multiplex PCR reads, TCRdb lists one record per CDR3 protein. Here the sample spans nearly 750,000 distinct CDR3 sequences, 35% being singletons. CDR1 is SGHDN and CDR2 is FVKESK in the germline V gene. Trimming removed 6 bases from V and 8 bases from J, with 14 bases in between. CDR3 length: 13 amino acids.

The TCR comes from a woman in her forties with Graves' hyperthyroidism. The V gene is TRBV14, the J gene TRBJ1-3, with D unresolved. The material sequenced was blood. The CDR3 DNA is TGTGCCAGCAGACATTCGGGGAGAGACACCATATATTTT. Protein sequence: CASRHSGRDTIYF. The entire variable domain, with the rest obtained from reference TRBV14 and TRBJ1-3, is as follows: EAGVTQFPSHSVIEKGQTVTLRCDPISGHDNLYWYRRVMGKEIKFLLHFVKESKQDESGMPNNRFLAERTGGTYSTLKVQPAELEDSGVYFCASRHSGRDTIYFGEGSWLTVV.